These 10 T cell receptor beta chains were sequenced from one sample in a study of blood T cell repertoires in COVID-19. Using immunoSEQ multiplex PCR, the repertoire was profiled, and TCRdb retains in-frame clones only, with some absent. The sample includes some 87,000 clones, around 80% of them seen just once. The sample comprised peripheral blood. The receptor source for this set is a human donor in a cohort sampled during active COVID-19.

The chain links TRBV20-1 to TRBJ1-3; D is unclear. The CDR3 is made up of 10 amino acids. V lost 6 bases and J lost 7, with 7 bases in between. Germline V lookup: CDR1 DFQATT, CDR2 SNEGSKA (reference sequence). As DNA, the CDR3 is TGCAGTGCGGGGAGCAACACCATATATTTT. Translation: CSAGSNTIYF.

The CDR3 nucleotides are TGTGCCAGCAGCTTAAAGGAGATGAACACTGAAGCTTTCTTT. This codes for CASSLKEMNTEAFF. This chain connects TRBV7-8 to TRBJ1-1; D call uncertain. V lost 2 bases, J lost 0 bases, and 7 bases lay in between. Germline CDR1 SGHVS, CDR2 FQNEAQ. The CDR3 contains 14 residues.

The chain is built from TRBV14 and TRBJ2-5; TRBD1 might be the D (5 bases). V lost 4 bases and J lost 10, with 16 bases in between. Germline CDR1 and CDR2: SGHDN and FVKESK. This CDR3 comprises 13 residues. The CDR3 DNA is TGTGCCAGCAGCCGAGACCTCCGCAGGGACCAGTACTTC. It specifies CASSRDLRRDQYF. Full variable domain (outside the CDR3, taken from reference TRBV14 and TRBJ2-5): EAGVTQFPSHSVIEKGQTVTLRCDPISGHDNLYWYRRVMGKEIKFLLHFVKESKQDESGMPNNRFLAERTGGTYSTLKVQPAELEDSGVYFCASSRDLRRDQYFGPGTRLLVL.

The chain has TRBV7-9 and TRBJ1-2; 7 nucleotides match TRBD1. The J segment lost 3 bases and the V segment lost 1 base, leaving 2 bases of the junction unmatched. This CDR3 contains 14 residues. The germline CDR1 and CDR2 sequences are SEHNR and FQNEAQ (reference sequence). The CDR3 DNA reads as TGTGCCAGCAGCTTAGGAACAGGGGACTATGGCTACACCTTC. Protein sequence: CASSLGTGDYGYTF.

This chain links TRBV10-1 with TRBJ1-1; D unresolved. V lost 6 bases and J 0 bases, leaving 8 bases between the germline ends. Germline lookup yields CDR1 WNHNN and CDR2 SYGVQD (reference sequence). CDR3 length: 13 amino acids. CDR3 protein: CASRINLNTEAFF. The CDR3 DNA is TGCGCCAGCAGAATAAATCTGAACACTGAAGCTTTCTTT.

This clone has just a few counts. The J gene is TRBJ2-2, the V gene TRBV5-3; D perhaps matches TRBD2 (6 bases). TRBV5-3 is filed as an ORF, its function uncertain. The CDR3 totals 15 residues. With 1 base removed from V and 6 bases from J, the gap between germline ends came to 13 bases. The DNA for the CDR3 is TGTGCCAGAAGCTTGTCCCTAGCGAAGGCCGGGGAGCTGTTTTTT. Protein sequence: CARSLSLAKAGELFF.

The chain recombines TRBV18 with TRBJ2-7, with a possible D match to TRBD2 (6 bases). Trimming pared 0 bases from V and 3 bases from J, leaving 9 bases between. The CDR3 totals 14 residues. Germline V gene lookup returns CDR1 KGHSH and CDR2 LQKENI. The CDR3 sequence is CASSPPSGVYEQYF. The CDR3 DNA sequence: TGTGCCAGCTCACCACCTTCGGGGGTCTACGAGCAGTACTTC.

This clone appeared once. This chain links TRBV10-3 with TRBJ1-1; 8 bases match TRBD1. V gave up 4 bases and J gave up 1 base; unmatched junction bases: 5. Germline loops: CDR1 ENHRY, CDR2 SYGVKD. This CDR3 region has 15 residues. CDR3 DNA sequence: TGTGCCATCAGTGCAGGGGGCACCGCGAACACTGAAGCTTTCTTT. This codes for CAISAGGTANTEAFF.

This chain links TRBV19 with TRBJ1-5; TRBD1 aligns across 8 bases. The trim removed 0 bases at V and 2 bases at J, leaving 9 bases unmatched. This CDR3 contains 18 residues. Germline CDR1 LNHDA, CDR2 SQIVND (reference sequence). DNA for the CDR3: TGTGCCAGTAGTATAGAGGGGTTCGGGACAGGAGGCAATCAGCCCCAGCATTTT. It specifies CASSIEGFGTGGNQPQHF.

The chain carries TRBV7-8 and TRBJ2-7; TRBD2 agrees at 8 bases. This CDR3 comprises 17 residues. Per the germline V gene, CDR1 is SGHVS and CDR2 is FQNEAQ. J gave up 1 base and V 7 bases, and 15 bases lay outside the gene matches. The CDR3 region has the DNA TGTGCCAGCACCCCCCGGGCTGGCGGGGGGCTTTCCTACGAGCAGTACTTC. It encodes CASTPRAGGGLSYEQYF.